This is a list of T cell receptor beta chains from one sample in a study of TIL therapy for anti-PD-1-resistant metastatic lung cancer. Clones were read by immunoSEQ multiplex PCR, and TCRdb kept only the in-frame ones, dropping some. The sample yields 50,000 to 65,000 clones, around 63% seen once. Here the sequenced sample was blood, taken at baseline. The receptors were sampled from a person between 25 and 80 years old with non-small cell lung cancer. Each CDR3 is given with its conserved first and last residue. Each record gives: V gene, D gene, J gene, clone size, CDR3 DNA, CDR3 protein. D genes are given only for firm matches. Clone size, where shown, is once, few, many, or a class for clones that have expanded.

v_call: TRBV11-2; d_call: -; j_call: TRBJ2-7; clone_size: few; cdr3_nt: TGTGCCAGCAGCTTGGGTTGGAGGGGTGGAATCTACGAGCAGTACTTC; cdr3_aa: CASSLGWRGGIYEQYF
v_call: TRBV28; d_call: -; j_call: TRBJ1-2; clone_size: few; cdr3_nt: TGTGCCAGCAGTTTGGATGGCTATGGCTACACCTTC; cdr3_aa: CASSLDGYGYTF
v_call: TRBV2; d_call: TRBD1; j_call: TRBJ2-7; clone_size: -; cdr3_nt: TGTGCCAGCAGTGTACAGGGGGCGAGTCTCGACTACGAGCAGTACTTC; cdr3_aa: CASSVQGASLDYEQYF
v_call: TRBV11-3; d_call: -; j_call: TRBJ2-1; clone_size: once; cdr3_nt: TGTGCCAGCAGTCCGGGACTCCATTACAATGAGCAGTTCTTC; cdr3_aa: CASSPGLHYNEQFF
v_call: TRBV5-6; d_call: TRBD2; j_call: TRBJ2-7; clone_size: -; cdr3_nt: TGTGCCAGCAGCTTGCCGGGGGGAATCTACGAGCAGTACTTC; cdr3_aa: CASSLPGGIYEQYF
v_call: TRBV6-5; d_call: TRBD2; j_call: TRBJ2-3; clone_size: -; cdr3_nt: TGTGCCAGCACTGTTACTAGCGGGGCTTCAGATACGCAGTATTTT; cdr3_aa: CASTVTSGASDTQYF
v_call: TRBV7-3; d_call: TRBD2; j_call: TRBJ2-3; clone_size: -; cdr3_nt: TGTGCCAGCAACATAGACGGACTAGCGGGACCTACAGATACGCAGTATTTT; cdr3_aa: CASNIDGLAGPTDTQYF
v_call: TRBV6-1; d_call: -; j_call: TRBJ2-7; clone_size: -; cdr3_nt: TGTGCCAGCACGGCAGTTGGGGAATACGAGCAGTACTTC; cdr3_aa: CASTAVGEYEQYF
v_call: TRBV4-1; d_call: -; j_call: TRBJ1-1; clone_size: -; cdr3_nt: TGCGCCAGCAGCCAAGAAATGAGAGGGCGGGCTTTCTTT; cdr3_aa: CASSQEMRGRAFF
v_call: TRBV7-9; d_call: -; j_call: TRBJ1-3; clone_size: -; cdr3_nt: TGTGCCAGCAGCTTTGGCTCAATCTCTGGAAACACCATATATTTT; cdr3_aa: CASSFGSISGNTIYF